A selection of T cell receptor beta chains follows, all from one sample in a study of regulatory T cells in long-lasting Graves disease. TCRdb reanalysed the multiplex PCR reads using MiXCR and keeps one entry per CDR3 protein. The sample yields 400,000 to 500,000 distinct CDR3 sequences, approximately 15% seen once. These records were also assigned to another study, of T cells in Graves' hyperthyroidism and ophthalmopathy.

This sample comprised peripheral blood mononuclear cells (PBMCs), obtained at new diagnosis, from a patient treated with antithyroid drugs. The receptors come from a woman aged 40 to 50 with Graves disease. Each CDR3 is given with its conserved first and last residue. D genes are given only for firm matches. Clone size is given for some rows only: seen once, a few or many times, or a class if the clone is expanded.

clone_size,v_call,j_call,cdr3_length,d_call,cdr3_nt,cdr3_aa
many,TRBV28,TRBJ2-2,17,NA,TGTGCCAGCAGTTCGGGGATTTTGGCAGAAAACACCGGGGAGCTGTTTTTT,CASSSGILAENTGELFF
NA,TRBV2,TRBJ2-1,12,NA,TGTGCCAGCAATGTAGGGGGCAATGAGCAGTTCTTC,CASNVGGNEQFF
NA,TRBV4-3,TRBJ2-7,16,NA,TGCGCCAGCAGCCAAGATTTACGGACAGTGGCCTACGAGCAGTACTTC,CASSQDLRTVAYEQYF
NA,TRBV7-9,TRBJ1-1,16,TRBD1,TGTGCCAGCAGCCGCGTAGTGACAGGGGGAGTTACTGAAGCTTTCTTT,CASSRVVTGGVTEAFF
many,TRBV7-2,TRBJ2-7,13,NA,TGTGCCAGCAGCTTTGGTAGCTGGGTCGAGCAGTACTTC,CASSFGSWVEQYF
many,TRBV7-2,TRBJ1-2,14,NA,TGTGCCAGCAGCTTAGACGGGGGGGTCTATGGCTACACCTTC,CASSLDGGVYGYTF
once,TRBV29-1,TRBJ2-1,14,NA,TGCAGCGTATCTCGGGAATCCGCCTACAATGAGCAGTTCTTC,CSVSRESAYNEQFF
NA,TRBV28,TRBJ1-2,13,NA,TGTGCCAGCAACCCCGAGGACAGCTATGGCTACACCTTC,CASNPEDSYGYTF
many,TRBV7-3,TRBJ1-1,12,NA,TGTGCCAGCAGCTATCTCGGCGGTGAAGCTTTCTTT,CASSYLGGEAFF
many,TRBV2,TRBJ2-5,15,NA,TGTGCCAGCAGTGAAAACCCAGGGTTAGGGGAGACCCAGTACTTC,CASSENPGLGETQYF
many,TRBV27,TRBJ2-7,15,NA,TGTGCCAGCAGTTTGGGAGGCGGACAGACCTACGAGCAGTACTTC,CASSLGGGQTYEQYF
few,TRBV20-1,TRBJ2-7,15,TRBD1,TGCAGTGCTAGACCGGACAGGGGGGTGCGCTACGAGCAGTACTTC,CSARPDRGVRYEQYF
NA,TRBV4-1,TRBJ2-7,16,TRBD1,TGCGCCAGCAGCCAAGTCCTTGGGGACAGGGCCCACGAGCAGTACTTC,CASSQVLGDRAHEQYF
few,TRBV5-1,TRBJ2-1,16,NA,TGCGCCAGCAGCCCCTTCGTGGGCGGCTCCTACAATGAGCAGTTCTTC,CASSPFVGGSYNEQFF
many,TRBV5-1,TRBJ2-4,16,TRBD1,TGCGCCAGCAGCTCTGACCTCGGGACAGGGGACCACATTCAGTACTTC,CASSSDLGTGDHIQYF
many,TRBV13,TRBJ2-1,17,TRBD2,TGTGCCAGCAGCTTTGGGACTAGCGGGAGCTCCTACAATGAGCAGTTCTTC,CASSFGTSGSSYNEQFF
many,TRBV12-5,TRBJ2-3,14,NA,TGTGCTAGTGTTAGGGACCAAAAGACAGATACGCAGTATTTT,CASVRDQKTDTQYF
many,TRBV6-1,TRBJ1-2,11,NA,TGTGCCACCCACAGGAACTATGGCTACACCTTC,CATHRNYGYTF
few,TRBV6-2/TRBV6-3,TRBJ2-6,15,NA,TGTGCCAGCAACTCCAACAGGTTAGGGGCCAACGTCCTGACTTTC,CASNSNRLGANVLTF
NA,TRBV11-1,TRBJ2-7,15,TRBD2,TGTGCCAGCAGCCTGACTAGCGGGAGGTTCTACGAGCAGTACTTC,CASSLTSGRFYEQYF
many,TRBV20-1,TRBJ2-5,13,TRBD1,TGCAGTGCGCTTGACAGGGGCCGGGAGACCCAGTACTTC,CSALDRGRETQYF
few,TRBV7-2,TRBJ2-6,19,TRBD2,TGTGCCAGCAGCTTAGCCGGGACTAGCGGATTCTCTGGGGCCAACGTCCTGACTTTC,CASSLAGTSGFSGANVLTF
many,TRBV12-3/TRBV12-4,TRBJ2-1,17,NA,TGTGCCAGCAGTTTAGCAGGGGACGGTTACTCCTACAATGAGCAGTTCTTC,CASSLAGDGYSYNEQFF
many,TRBV12-3/TRBV12-4,TRBJ2-1,15,TRBD2,TGTGCCAGCAGTGCGGGACTAGCGGGAGGGGGTGAGCAGTTCTTC,CASSAGLAGGGEQFF
NA,TRBV4-3,TRBJ1-2,16,TRBD1,TGCGCCAGCAGCCCCGTAGGGGGACAGGAAGTCTATGGCTACACCTTC,CASSPVGGQEVYGYTF
few,TRBV27,TRBJ2-1,15,NA,TGTGCCAGCAGACTTTCATTACACCCCTACAATGAGCAGTTCTTC,CASRLSLHPYNEQFF
many,TRBV20-1,TRBJ2-5,14,TRBD2,TGCAGTGCTGGCGGACTAGCGGGATGGGAGACCCAGTACTTC,CSAGGLAGWETQYF
many,TRBV2,TRBJ2-1,17,TRBD2,TGTGCCAGCACCGCTAGCGGGAGGAACCGATTAAACAATGAGCAGTTCTTC,CASTASGRNRLNNEQFF
few,TRBV2,TRBJ2-5,15,NA,TGTGCCAGCATGGCGGCTAGCCCGGGACAAGAGACCCAGTACTTC,CASMAASPGQETQYF
many,TRBV28,TRBJ1-6,13,NA,TGTGCCAGCACGACCTCAAGCAATTCACCCCTCCACTTT,CASTTSSNSPLHF
many,TRBV11-3,TRBJ2-1,16,NA,TGTGCCAGCAGCCAGAGCTCAGGGACCCCCTACAATGAGCAGTTCTTC,CASSQSSGTPYNEQFF
many,TRBV7-9,TRBJ1-1,15,NA,TGTGCCAGCAGCCCCGGGGGCAGCGCAGCCCCGGAAGCTTTCTTT,CASSPGGSAAPEAFF
NA,TRBV6-1,TRBJ2-5,12,NA,TGTGCCAGCAGTACGCTAGGGGAGACCCAGTACTTC,CASSTLGETQYF
many,TRBV5-1,TRBJ2-6,16,NA,TGTGCCAGCAGCTGGGGCCTCAGCTCTGGGGCCAACGTCCTGACTTTC,CASSWGLSSGANVLTF
few,TRBV20-1,TRBJ2-3,13,TRBD1,TGCAGTGCTAGGGACAGGGGTGCAGATACGCAGTATTTT,CSARDRGADTQYF
many,TRBV24-1,TRBJ2-3,14,NA,TGTGCCACCAGTGATGGCCCAAATCCAGATACGCAGTATTTT,CATSDGPNPDTQYF
NA,TRBV12-3/TRBV12-4,TRBJ1-5,11,NA,TGTGCCAGCAGTTCACTAGGGCCCCAGCATTTT,CASSSLGPQHF
few,TRBV19,TRBJ2-3,18,TRBD2,TGTGCCAGTAGTGCGATAACCGGGACTAGCGGGAGTAGGGATACGCAGTATTTT,CASSAITGTSGSRDTQYF
few,TRBV18,TRBJ2-2,15,NA,TGTGCCATCGCAAGGAGTGAATTGTACACCGGGGAGCTGTTTTTT,CAIARSELYTGELFF
many,TRBV2,TRBJ2-5,11,NA,TGTGCCAGCCGCAGGCAAGAGACCCAGTACTTC,CASRRQETQYF
many,TRBV11-1,TRBJ2-5,15,NA,TGTGCCAGCAGCCCGGACCTTTACTCAAAGGAGACCCAGTACTTC,CASSPDLYSKETQYF
NA,TRBV24-1,TRBJ2-5,13,NA,TGTGCCACCAGTGTCGGGTGGCAAGAGACCCAGTACTTC,CATSVGWQETQYF
NA,TRBV27,TRBJ1-5,12,NA,TGTGCCAGCAGACGAGGCGGTCAGCCCCAGCATTTT,CASRRGGQPQHF
few,TRBV7-2,TRBJ1-6,12,NA,TGTGCCAGCAGCGCAAGTAATTCACCCCTCCACTTT,CASSASNSPLHF
many,TRBV19,TRBJ2-2,16,TRBD2,TGTGCCAGTAGTAAACAGCGGGAGTTGTACACCGGGGAGCTGTTTTTT,CASSKQRELYTGELFF
few,TRBV10-3,TRBJ2-1,15,TRBD2,TGTGCCATTACTACGGGACTAGCGGGAGTAGATGAGCAGTTCTTC,CAITTGLAGVDEQFF
NA,TRBV5-1,TRBJ2-7,15,NA,TGCGCCAGCAGCCCGGGCGCAGGGGCGACCTACGAGCACTACTTC,CASSPGAGATYEHYF
few,TRBV6-7,TRBJ2-2,17,NA,TGTGCCAGCAGTTACCCCCCGTGGGAGTCCCTCGACGGGGAGCTGTTTTTT,CASSYPPWESLDGELFF
many,TRBV7-9,TRBJ2-1,15,TRBD2,TGTGCCAGCAGCTTTACTAGCGGGGCCGACAATGAGCAGTTCTTC,CASSFTSGADNEQFF
many,TRBV4-1,TRBJ2-4,12,NA,TGCGCCAGCAGATCACGGGACACGCGGCAGTACTTC,CASRSRDTRQYF
NA,TRBV5-4,TRBJ2-7,16,TRBD2,TGTGCCAGCAGCCTCCCCACAAGCGGGAGTGGGTACGAGCAGTACTTC,CASSLPTSGSGYEQYF
many,TRBV27,TRBJ1-2,12,TRBD1,TGTGCCAGCAGTTTCCCAGGGGGTCGGGACACCTTC,CASSFPGGRDTF
many,TRBV7-8,TRBJ1-2,16,NA,TGTGCCAGCAGCTTAGCCGACGACAGGCCGCCCTATGGCTACACCTTC,CASSLADDRPPYGYTF
many,TRBV7-6,TRBJ2-3,15,NA,TGTGCCAGCAGCTCCCTGGGTCGAGGCACAGATACGCAGTATTTT,CASSSLGRGTDTQYF
many,TRBV29-1,TRBJ2-1,14,NA,TGCAGCGTTGAAGAGTACAGGGTAAACAATGAGCAGTTCTTC,CSVEEYRVNNEQFF
many,TRBV20-1,TRBJ2-7,14,TRBD2,TGCAGTGCTAGAGATCCGACTAGCCCCTACGAGCAGTACTTC,CSARDPTSPYEQYF